Listed below are T cell receptor beta chains from one sample, sequenced in a study of beta chain features in type 1 diabetes. TCRdb's table, derived via immunoSEQ multiplex PCR, lists solely in-frame clones and lacks some. The sample holds more than 550,000 clones, around 15% seen once. Material for sequencing was naive CD4+ T cells from blood. These TCRs come from a man younger than 30 with type 1 diabetes. Each CDR3 is given with its conserved first and last residue. D genes are given only for firm matches. Clone size appears in some rows only: once, few, many, or a class for an expanded clone.

v_call	j_call	d_call	cdr3_length	clone_size	cdr3_aa	cdr3_nt
TRBV5-6	TRBJ2-6	-	14	few	CASSWGSGANVLTF	TGTGCCAGCAGCTGGGGCTCTGGGGCCAACGTCCTGACTTTC
TRBV5-1	TRBJ1-5	-	13	few	CASSEGDNQPQHF	TGCGCCAGCAGCGAGGGAGACAATCAGCCCCAGCATTTT
TRBV5-6	TRBJ1-6	-	15	few	CASSSPQGFNSPLHF	TGTGCCAGCAGCTCCCCACAGGGATTTAATTCACCCCTCCACTTT
TRBV7-6	TRBJ2-7	-	16	-	CASSLNTRTNTYEQYF	TGTGCCAGCAGCCTCAATACCAGAACTAATACCTACGAGCAGTACTTC
TRBV30	TRBJ1-4	TRBD1	15	-	CASKTGMGANEKLFF	TGTGCCTCCAAGACAGGGATGGGAGCTAATGAAAAACTGTTTTTT
TRBV25-1	TRBJ2-5	-	15	few	CASSAGGSNVETQYF	TGTGCCAGCTCTGCAGGGGGGTCAAATGTGGAGACCCAGTACTTC
TRBV30	TRBJ2-2	-	12	few	CAWSWTSGELFF	TGTGCCTGGAGTTGGACCAGCGGGGAGCTGTTTTTT
TRBV7-9	TRBJ2-5	-	14	few	CASSYQVGRETQYF	TGTGCCAGCAGCTACCAAGTGGGTAGGGAGACCCAGTACTTC
TRBV5-1	TRBJ2-5	TRBD2	16	few	CASSLGGLARKETQYF	TGCGCCAGCAGCTTGGGAGGACTAGCCCGCAAGGAGACCCAGTACTTC
TRBV9	TRBJ2-3	-	14	-	CASSVAASTDTQYF	TGTGCCAGCAGCGTGGCAGCGAGCACAGATACGCAGTATTTT
TRBV30	TRBJ2-3	-	13	-	CAWSTVSTTTQYF	TGTGCCTGGTCGACGGTTTCCACGACTACGCAGTATTTT
TRBV25-1	TRBJ2-7	-	15	few	CASSDGGGVGYEQYF	TGTGCCAGCAGTGACGGTGGGGGTGTGGGATACGAGCAGTACTTC
TRBV21-1	TRBJ1-5	-	16	-	CASSKDRKGIYQPQHF	TGTGCCAGCAGCAAAGATCGTAAGGGGATCTATCAGCCCCAGCATTTT
TRBV20-1	TRBJ1-1	-	11	few	CSAKMNTEAFF	TGCAGTGCTAAAATGAACACTGAAGCTTTCTTT
TRBV19	TRBJ1-1	-	15	few	CASSIRPGLGTEAFF	TGTGCCAGTAGTATACGTCCGGGGCTGGGCACTGAAGCTTTCTTT
TRBV18	TRBJ1-2	TRBD1	15	-	CASSPWTGDEDGYTF	TGTGCCAGCTCACCCTGGACAGGGGATGAAGATGGCTACACCTTC
TRBV5-1	TRBJ1-1	-	16	-	CASSLRQGSRNTEAFF	TGCGCCAGCAGCTTGCGTCAGGGATCTAGGAACACTGAAGCTTTCTTT
TRBV27	TRBJ1-5	-	15	-	CASSLIFGGNQPQHF	TGTGCCAGCAGTTTAATTTTTGGTGGCAATCAGCCCCAGCATTTT
TRBV5-4	TRBJ1-2	-	13	-	CASSEQGRHGYTF	TGTGCCAGCAGCGAACAGGGAAGACATGGCTACACCTTC
TRBV29-1	TRBJ2-2	-	14	few	CSVGSRGSGGELFF	TGCAGCGTCGGATCCAGGGGCTCCGGCGGGGAGCTGTTTTTT
TRBV7-2	TRBJ1-1	TRBD1	13	-	CASAGQGPAEAFF	TGTGCCAGCGCGGGACAGGGTCCAGCTGAAGCTTTCTTT
TRBV7-9	TRBJ2-3	TRBD2	17	-	CASSLIAGGPSPDTQYF	TGTGCCAGCAGCTTAATAGCGGGGGGGCCTTCGCCAGATACGCAGTATTTT
TRBV5-1	TRBJ2-7	-	13	few	CASSPGGVYEQYF	TGCGCCAGCAGCCCCGGGGGAGTCTACGAGCAGTACTTC
TRBV30	TRBJ1-5	-	13	-	CAWGTGQNQPQHF	TGTGCCTGGGGCACAGGGCAGAATCAGCCCCAGCATTTT
TRBV5-6	TRBJ2-3	-	16	few	CASSLRQVGGTDTQYF	TGTGCCAGCAGCTTGCGCCAGGTTGGGGGCACAGATACGCAGTATTTT
TRBV5-1	TRBJ2-1	TRBD1	15	few	CASTTGTGGYNEQFF	TGCGCCAGCACCACCGGGACAGGGGGTTACAATGAGCAGTTCTTC
TRBV5-4	TRBJ1-1	-	14	-	CASSRGKGRGEAFF	TGTGCCAGCAGCCGAGGTAAAGGGCGAGGTGAAGCTTTCTTT
TRBV10-3	TRBJ2-5	-	13	few	CAISWAHGETQYF	TGTGCCATCAGTTGGGCCCACGGGGAGACCCAGTACTTC
TRBV9	TRBJ2-1	-	14	-	CASSEGDYFNEQFF	TGTGCCAGCAGCGAGGGTGACTATTTCAATGAGCAGTTCTTC
TRBV19	TRBJ2-7	-	12	few	CASRAGAYEQYF	TGTGCCAGTAGGGCGGGCGCATACGAGCAGTACTTC
TRBV7-9	TRBJ2-7	TRBD1	15	few	CASSLRGQGPGEQYF	TGTGCCAGCAGCTTAAGGGGACAGGGTCCTGGGGAGCAGTACTTC
TRBV12-5	TRBJ1-1	-	13	-	CASGRTGFTEAFF	TGTGCTAGTGGGAGAACAGGGTTCACTGAAGCTTTCTTT
TRBV5-1	TRBJ2-3	TRBD2	16	-	CASSLAARLAGNTQYF	TGCGCCAGCAGCTTGGCCGCGCGGCTAGCGGGGAATACGCAGTATTTT
TRBV7-9	TRBJ2-3	-	19	-	CASSLRQGNSLGFTDTQYF	TGTGCCAGCAGCTTACGGCAGGGAAACTCTTTAGGCTTCACAGATACGCAGTATTTT
TRBV7-9	TRBJ2-3	TRBD2	16	-	CASSFSTSGGSDTQYF	TGTGCCAGCAGCTTTTCCACTAGCGGGGGTTCAGATACGCAGTATTTT
TRBV6-5	TRBJ2-7	TRBD2	16	-	CASSYSWTSVSYEQYF	TGTGCCAGCAGTTACTCCTGGACTAGCGTATCCTACGAGCAGTACTTC